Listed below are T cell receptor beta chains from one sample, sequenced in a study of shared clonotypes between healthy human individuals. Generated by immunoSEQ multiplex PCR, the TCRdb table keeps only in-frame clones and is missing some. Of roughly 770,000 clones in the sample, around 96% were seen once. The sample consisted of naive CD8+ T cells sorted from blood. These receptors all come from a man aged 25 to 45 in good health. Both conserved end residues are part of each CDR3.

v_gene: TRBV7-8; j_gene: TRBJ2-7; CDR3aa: CASSIYTSGSSEQYF
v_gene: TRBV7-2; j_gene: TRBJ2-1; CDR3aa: CASSHLSYNEQFF
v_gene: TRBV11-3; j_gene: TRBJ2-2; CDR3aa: CASSLDLNTGELFF
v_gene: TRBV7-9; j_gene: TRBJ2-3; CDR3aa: CASSLLLGGRNTQYF
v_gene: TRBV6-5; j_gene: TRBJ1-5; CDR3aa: CASKGGLHQPQHF
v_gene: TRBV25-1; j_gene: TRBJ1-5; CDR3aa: CASSSGVSNQPQHF
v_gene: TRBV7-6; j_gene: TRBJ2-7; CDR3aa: CASSSDWTSGYEQYF
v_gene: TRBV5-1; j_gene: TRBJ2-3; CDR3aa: CASSLTTSGRRTDTQYF
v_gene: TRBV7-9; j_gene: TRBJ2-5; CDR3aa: CASSARGYQETQYF
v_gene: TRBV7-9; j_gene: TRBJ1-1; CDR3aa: CASSRLNTEAFF
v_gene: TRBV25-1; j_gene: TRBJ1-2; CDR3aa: CASSEFGGGYTF
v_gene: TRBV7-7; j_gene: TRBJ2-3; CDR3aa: CASSLAAGPSTDTQYF
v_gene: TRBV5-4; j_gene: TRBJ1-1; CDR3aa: CASILENEAFF
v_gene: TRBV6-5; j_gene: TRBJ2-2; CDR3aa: CASSYGFGDTGELFF
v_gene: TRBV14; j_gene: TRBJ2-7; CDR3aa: CASSQGAVASTYEQYF
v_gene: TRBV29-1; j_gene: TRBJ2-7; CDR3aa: CSVTETGSEQYF
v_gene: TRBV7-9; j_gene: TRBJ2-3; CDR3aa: CASAPGAGVDTQYF
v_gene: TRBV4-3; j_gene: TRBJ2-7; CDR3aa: CASSQELEIYEQYF
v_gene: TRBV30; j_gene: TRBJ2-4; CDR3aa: CAWSDGSGDRGNIQYF
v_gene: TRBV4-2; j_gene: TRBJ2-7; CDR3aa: CASSQGVTYEQYF
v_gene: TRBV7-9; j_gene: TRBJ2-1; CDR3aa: CASRSVLGGSSYNEQFF
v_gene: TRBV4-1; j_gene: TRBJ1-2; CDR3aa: CASSQESRPGAEGPYGYTF
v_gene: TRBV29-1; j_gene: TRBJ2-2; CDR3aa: CSVGTTPGGELFF
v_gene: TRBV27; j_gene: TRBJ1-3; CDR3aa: CASSPQGTGNTIYF
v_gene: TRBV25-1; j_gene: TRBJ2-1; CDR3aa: CASSNRDRHSNEQFF
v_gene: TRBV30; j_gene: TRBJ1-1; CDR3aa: CAWSTGLNTEAFF
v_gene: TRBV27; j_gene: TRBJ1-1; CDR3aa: CASTTHRRTEAFF
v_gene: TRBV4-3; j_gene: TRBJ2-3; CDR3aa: CASSQLGLGESDTQYF
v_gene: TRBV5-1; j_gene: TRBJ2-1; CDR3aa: CASSPEEGIYNEQFF
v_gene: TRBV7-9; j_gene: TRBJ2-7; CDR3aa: CASSLATDEQYF
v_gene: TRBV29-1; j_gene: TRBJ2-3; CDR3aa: CSVEVRAVESTDTQYF
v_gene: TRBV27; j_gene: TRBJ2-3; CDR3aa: CASSLLNTGGGTDTQYF
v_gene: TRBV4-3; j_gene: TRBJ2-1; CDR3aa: CASSHLPSVADEQFF
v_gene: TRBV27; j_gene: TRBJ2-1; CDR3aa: CATGDFNYNEQFF
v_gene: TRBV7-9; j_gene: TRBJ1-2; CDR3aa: CASSLGQDDPYGYTF
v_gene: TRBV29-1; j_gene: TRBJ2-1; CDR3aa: CSVEPVGGIYNEQFF
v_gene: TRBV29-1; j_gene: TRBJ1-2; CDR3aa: CSVEDRQLRGGYTF
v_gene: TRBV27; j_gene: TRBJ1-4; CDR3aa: CASRGQGGEKLFF
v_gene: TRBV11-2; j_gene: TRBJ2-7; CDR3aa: CASSSRTGNFVEQYF
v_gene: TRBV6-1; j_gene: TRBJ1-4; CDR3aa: CASSAHGGANEKLFF
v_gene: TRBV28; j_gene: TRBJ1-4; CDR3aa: CASSLTVATNEKLFF
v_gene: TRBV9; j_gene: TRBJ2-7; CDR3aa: CASSVGLAISYEQYF
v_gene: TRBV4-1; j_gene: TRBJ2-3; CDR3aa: CASSLQGRDGTDTQYF
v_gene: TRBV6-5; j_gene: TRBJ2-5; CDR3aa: CASRGVWGAGETQYF
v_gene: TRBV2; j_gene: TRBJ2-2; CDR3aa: CASSGTGGIGELFF
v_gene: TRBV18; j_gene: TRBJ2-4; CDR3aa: CASSTNPGTRKNIQYF
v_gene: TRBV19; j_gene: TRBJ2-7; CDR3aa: CASSIRVAYEQYF
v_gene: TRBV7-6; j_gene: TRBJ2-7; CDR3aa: CASSPSLAGGFYEQYF
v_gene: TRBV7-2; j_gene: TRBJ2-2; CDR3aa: CASSLNRGNTGELFF
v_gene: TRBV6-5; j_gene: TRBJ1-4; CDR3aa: CASSRATNEKLFF
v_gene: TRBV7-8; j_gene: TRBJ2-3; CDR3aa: CASSLDGTGVNADTQYF
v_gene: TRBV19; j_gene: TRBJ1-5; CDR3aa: CASQTGPSDYSNQPQHF